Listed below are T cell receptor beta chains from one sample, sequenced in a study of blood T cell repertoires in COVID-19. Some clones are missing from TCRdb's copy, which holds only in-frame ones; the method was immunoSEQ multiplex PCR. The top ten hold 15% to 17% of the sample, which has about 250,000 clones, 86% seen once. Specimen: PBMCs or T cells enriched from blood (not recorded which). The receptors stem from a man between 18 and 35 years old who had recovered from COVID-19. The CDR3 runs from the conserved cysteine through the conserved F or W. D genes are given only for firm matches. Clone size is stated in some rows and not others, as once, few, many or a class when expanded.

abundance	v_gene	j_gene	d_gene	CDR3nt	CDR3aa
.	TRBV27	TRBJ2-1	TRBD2	TGTGCCAGCAGTCCTACTAGCGGGAGACACTACAATGAGCAGTTCTTC	CASSPTSGRHYNEQFF
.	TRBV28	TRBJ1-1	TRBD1	TGTGCCAGCAGTTTGACAGGGGGGTCAGCTTTCTTT	CASSLTGGSAFF
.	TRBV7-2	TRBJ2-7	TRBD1	TGTGCCAGCAGCCAGGGACAGGGGGCTTCCTACGAGCAGTACTTC	CASSQGQGASYEQYF
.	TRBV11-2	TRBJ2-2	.	TGTGCCAGCAGGGAGATAAACACCGGGGAGCTGTTTTTT	CASREINTGELFF
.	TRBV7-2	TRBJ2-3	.	TGTGCCAGCAGCTTAGTATCTAAGGATACGCAGTATTTT	CASSLVSKDTQYF
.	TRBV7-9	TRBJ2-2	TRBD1	TGTGCCAGCAGCATGACAGGGACGACGAACACCGGGGAGCTGTTTTTT	CASSMTGTTNTGELFF
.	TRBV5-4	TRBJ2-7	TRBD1	TGTGCCAGCAGCGAACCGGGACAGAATCCCTACGAGCAGTACTTC	CASSEPGQNPYEQYF
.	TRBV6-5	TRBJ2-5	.	TGTGCCAGCAGTTACCCTACGGGGGAGACCCAGTACTTC	CASSYPTGETQYF
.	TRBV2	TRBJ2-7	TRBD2	TGTGCCAGCAGTGAGTGGGTGGGTAGCGGGAGTTACGAGCAGTACTTC	CASSEWVGSGSYEQYF
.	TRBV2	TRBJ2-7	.	TGTGCCAGCCGAGCGGTGGGGGCTTTTGGCGAGCAGTACTTC	CASRAVGAFGEQYF
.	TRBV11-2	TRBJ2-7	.	TGTGCCAGCAGCTTAGGGACAGTCAACGAGCAGTACTTC	CASSLGTVNEQYF
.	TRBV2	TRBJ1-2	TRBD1	TGTGCCAGCAGCAGACAGGGATCGACCTATGGCTACACCTTC	CASSRQGSTYGYTF
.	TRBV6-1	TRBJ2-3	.	TGTGCCAGCAGTGAAGTTCGGGGAAGAGGCACAGATACGCAGTATTTT	CASSEVRGRGTDTQYF
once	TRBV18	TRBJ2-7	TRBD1	TGTGCCAGCTCACCACAGGGACAGGCCCATCACGAGCAGTACTTC	CASSPQGQAHHEQYF
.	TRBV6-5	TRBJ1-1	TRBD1	TGTGCCAGCAGCTGGGGACAGCTCACTGAAGCTTTCTTT	CASSWGQLTEAFF
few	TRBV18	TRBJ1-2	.	TGTGCCAGCTCAACCACCGGGACACCAAACTATGGCTACACCTTC	CASSTTGTPNYGYTF
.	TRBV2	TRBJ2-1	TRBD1	TGTGCCAGCAGCTGGGACAGTTACAATGAGCAGTTCTTC	CASSWDSYNEQFF
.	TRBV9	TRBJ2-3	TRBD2	TGTGCCAGCAGCCCCCAGCGGGAAAGGATAGATACGCAGTATTTT	CASSPQRERIDTQYF
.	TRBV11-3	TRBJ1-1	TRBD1	TGTGCCAGCAGCTTAATGAGACAGGGGGGCACTGAAGCTTTCTTT	CASSLMRQGGTEAFF
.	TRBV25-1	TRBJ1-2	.	TGTGCCAGCAGTGAGTTTAGGAGCGATGGCTACACCTTC	CASSEFRSDGYTF
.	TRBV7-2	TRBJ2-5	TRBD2	TGTGCCAGCAGCTTAGAGGGGGGACTAGCGGGAGAGACCCAGTACTTC	CASSLEGGLAGETQYF
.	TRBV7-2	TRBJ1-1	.	TGTGCCAGCAGCTTAACACGGGATACTGAAGCTTTCTTT	CASSLTRDTEAFF
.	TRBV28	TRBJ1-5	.	TGTGCCAGCAGTTTATTATCGGCAGGGAACGATCAGCCCCAGCATTTT	CASSLLSAGNDQPQHF
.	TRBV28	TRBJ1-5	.	TGTGCCAGCAGTTTATGGGGGGGAGGCAATCAGCCCCAGCATTTT	CASSLWGGGNQPQHF
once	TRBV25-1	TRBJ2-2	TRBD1	TGTGCCAGCAGTCTTCAGGGGGCGAGCACCGGGGAGCTGTTTTTT	CASSLQGASTGELFF
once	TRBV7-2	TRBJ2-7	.	TGTGCCAGCAGCTTAGTCACAGGGCTTACCTACGAGCAGTACTTC	CASSLVTGLTYEQYF
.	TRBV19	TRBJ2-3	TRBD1	TGTGCCAGTAGTAGCGGGACAGGGTGGACAGATACGCAGTATTTT	CASSSGTGWTDTQYF